Listed below are T cell receptor beta chains from one sample, sequenced in a study of beta chain features in type 1 diabetes. Profiling relied on immunoSEQ multiplex PCR, and the TCRdb table lists in-frame clones only, not all of them. This sample carries some 700,000 clones, 13% of them seen once, and the ten largest clones take 0.022%. The source material was naive CD4+ T cells from blood. The source is a man in his late teens or twenties with type 1 diabetes. CDR3s include the opening cysteine and the closing phenylalanine or tryptophan.

CDR3: CASRGYGYTF; J: TRBJ1-2; V: TRBV6-5
CDR3: CASSDRSYGYTF; J: TRBJ1-2; V: TRBV2
CDR3: CASSLGQYNSPLHF; J: TRBJ1-6; V: TRBV5-6
CDR3: CASSTSGTGTSYEQYF; J: TRBJ2-7; V: TRBV18
CDR3: CASSEAPQFYGYTF; J: TRBJ1-2; V: TRBV6-1
CDR3: CASSLARGGAEAFF; J: TRBJ1-1; V: TRBV7-6
CDR3: CASSPSGDNYGYTF; J: TRBJ1-2; V: TRBV5-1
CDR3: CASSPGQGAGGYTF; J: TRBJ1-2; V: TRBV5-6
CDR3: CASTLDRGDETQYF; J: TRBJ2-5; V: TRBV2
CDR3: CASSAGPPYEQYF; J: TRBJ2-7; V: TRBV7-2
CDR3: CSVLGPAGYTF; J: TRBJ1-2; V: TRBV29-1
CDR3: CAAGGGINEKLFF; J: TRBJ1-4; V: TRBV10-3
CDR3: CASSPDPSGGSRDEQFF; J: TRBJ2-1; V: TRBV9
CDR3: CASSYSTGLTYEQYF; J: TRBJ2-7; V: TRBV6-6
CDR3: CASSSWTGTEAFF; J: TRBJ1-1; V: TRBV5-4
CDR3: CASSLQGASDTEAFF; J: TRBJ1-1; V: TRBV5-4
CDR3: CASRQSRVSDTQYF; J: TRBJ2-3; V: TRBV6-5
CDR3: CAWRFRRGLSSYEQYF; J: TRBJ2-7; V: TRBV30
CDR3: CASSLGYNEKLFF; J: TRBJ1-4; V: TRBV5-1
CDR3: CASSETGGNQPQHF; J: TRBJ1-5; V: TRBV2
CDR3: CASSHRQGNEKLFF; J: TRBJ1-4; V: TRBV7-9
CDR3: CASSPNLSTRDAFF; J: TRBJ1-1; V: TRBV27
CDR3: CAWSQYGTRTDTQYF; J: TRBJ2-3; V: TRBV30
CDR3: CAWEGAHQETQYF; J: TRBJ2-5; V: TRBV30
CDR3: CASRGQAPYGYTF; J: TRBJ1-2; V: TRBV6-6
CDR3: CAISDKGRNYGYTF; J: TRBJ1-2; V: TRBV10-3
CDR3: CASSQNALNTEAFF; J: TRBJ1-1; V: TRBV4-1
CDR3: CASSDRVSDTQYF; J: TRBJ2-3; V: TRBV18
CDR3: CASSPQGPPAGANVLTF; J: TRBJ2-6; V: TRBV2
CDR3: CAWSVFTGPDEQYF; J: -; V: TRBV30
CDR3: CAWTPGLAGGPYNEQFF; J: TRBJ2-1; V: TRBV30
CDR3: CASSPTGTGHNEQFF; J: TRBJ2-1; V: TRBV7-3
CDR3: CASSPIPGSGAFF; J: TRBJ1-1; V: TRBV7-9
CDR3: CASSQVYTEAFF; J: TRBJ1-1; V: TRBV14
CDR3: CASRAARQGRTSGENNEQFF; J: TRBJ2-1; V: TRBV27
CDR3: CATTPASGPSYNEQFF; J: TRBJ2-1; V: TRBV19
CDR3: CASSVGAGTSSYEQYF; J: TRBJ2-7; V: TRBV9
CDR3: CASSVETGEATGELFF; J: TRBJ2-2; V: TRBV9
CDR3: CASSLVGGYGQETQYF; J: TRBJ2-5; V: TRBV7-2
CDR3: CAWSDPSISGNTIYF; J: TRBJ1-3; V: TRBV30
CDR3: CAWSFQGSGNTIYF; J: TRBJ1-3; V: TRBV30
CDR3: CASSPAPLRGRTGELFF; J: TRBJ2-2; V: TRBV27
CDR3: CAWSVDYEQYF; J: TRBJ2-7; V: TRBV30